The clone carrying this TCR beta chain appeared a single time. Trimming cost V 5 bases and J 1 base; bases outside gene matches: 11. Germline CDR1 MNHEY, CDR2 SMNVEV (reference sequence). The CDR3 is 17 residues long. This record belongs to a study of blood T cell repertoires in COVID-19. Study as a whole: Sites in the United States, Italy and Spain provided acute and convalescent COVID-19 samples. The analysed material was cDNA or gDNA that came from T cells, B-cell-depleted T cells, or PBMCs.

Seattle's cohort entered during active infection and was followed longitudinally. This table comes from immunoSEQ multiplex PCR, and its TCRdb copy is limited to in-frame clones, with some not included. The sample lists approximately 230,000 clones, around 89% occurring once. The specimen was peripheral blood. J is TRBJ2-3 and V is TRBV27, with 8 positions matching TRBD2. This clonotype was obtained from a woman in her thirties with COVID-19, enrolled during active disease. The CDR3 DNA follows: TGTGCCAGCAGTAGATCACGGGGGGGCAAGGGCACAGATACGCAGTATTTT. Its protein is CASSRSRGGKGTDTQYF.